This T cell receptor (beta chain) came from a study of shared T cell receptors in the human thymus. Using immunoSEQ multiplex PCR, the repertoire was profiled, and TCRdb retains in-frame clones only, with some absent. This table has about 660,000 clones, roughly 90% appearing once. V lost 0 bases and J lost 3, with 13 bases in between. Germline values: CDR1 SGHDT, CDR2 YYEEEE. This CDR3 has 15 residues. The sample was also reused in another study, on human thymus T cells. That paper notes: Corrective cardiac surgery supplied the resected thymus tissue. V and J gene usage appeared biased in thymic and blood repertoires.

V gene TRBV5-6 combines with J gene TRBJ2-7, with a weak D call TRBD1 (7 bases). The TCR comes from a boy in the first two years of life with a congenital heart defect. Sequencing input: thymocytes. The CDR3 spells CASSLVAGQRYEQYF. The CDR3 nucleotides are TGTGCCAGCAGCTTGGTGGCGGGACAGCGCTACGAGCAGTACTTC.